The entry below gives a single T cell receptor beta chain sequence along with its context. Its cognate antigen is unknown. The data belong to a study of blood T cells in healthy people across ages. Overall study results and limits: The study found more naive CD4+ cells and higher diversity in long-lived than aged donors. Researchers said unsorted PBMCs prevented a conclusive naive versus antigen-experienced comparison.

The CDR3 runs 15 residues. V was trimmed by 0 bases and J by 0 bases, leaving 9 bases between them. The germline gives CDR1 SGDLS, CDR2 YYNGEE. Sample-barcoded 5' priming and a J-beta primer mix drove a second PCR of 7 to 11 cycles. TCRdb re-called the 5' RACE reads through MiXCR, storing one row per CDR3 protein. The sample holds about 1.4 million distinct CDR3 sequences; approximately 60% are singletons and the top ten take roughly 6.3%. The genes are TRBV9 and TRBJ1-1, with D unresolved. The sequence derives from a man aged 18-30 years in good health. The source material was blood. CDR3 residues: CASSVVGNMNTEAFF. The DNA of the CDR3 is TGTGCCAGCAGCGTAGTTGGGAACATGAACACTGAAGCTTTCTTT.